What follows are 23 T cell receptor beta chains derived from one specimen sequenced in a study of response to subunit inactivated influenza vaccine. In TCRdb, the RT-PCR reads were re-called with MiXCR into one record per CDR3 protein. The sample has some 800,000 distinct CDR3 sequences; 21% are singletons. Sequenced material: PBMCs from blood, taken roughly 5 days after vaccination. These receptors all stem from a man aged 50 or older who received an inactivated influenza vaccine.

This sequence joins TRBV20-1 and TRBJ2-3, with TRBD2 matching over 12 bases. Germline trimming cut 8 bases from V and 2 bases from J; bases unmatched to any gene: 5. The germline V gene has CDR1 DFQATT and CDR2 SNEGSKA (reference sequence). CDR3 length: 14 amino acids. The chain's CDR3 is CSTRLAGVTDTQYF. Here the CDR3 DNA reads TGCAGTACGAGACTAGCGGGGGTCACAGATACGCAGTATTTT.

Written as DNA, the CDR3 is TGTGCCAGCAGGCGGACAGTCGGGGCCGGGGAAGCTTTCTTT. This gives the protein CASRRTVGAGEAFF. The chain couples TRBV6-4 to TRBJ1-1; tentatively, D is TRBD1 (6 bases). Trimming took off 6 bases at V and 8 bases at J, with 19 bases between the two ends. This CDR3 has 14 amino acids. CDR1 and CDR2 (germline): MRHNA, SNTAGT.

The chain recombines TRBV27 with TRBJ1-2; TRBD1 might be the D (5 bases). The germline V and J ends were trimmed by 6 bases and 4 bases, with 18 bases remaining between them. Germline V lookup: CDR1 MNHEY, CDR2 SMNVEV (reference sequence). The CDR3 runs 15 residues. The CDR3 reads CASSLVRGAGYGYTF. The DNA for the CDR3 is TGTGCCAGCAGCCTGGTTCGAGGGGCGGGCTATGGCTACACCTTC.

CDR3 sequence (DNA): TGTGCCAGCAGCCCTAATAGCGGGAGACCCTACAATGAGCAGTTCTTC. As protein: CASSPNSGRPYNEQFF. The V and J genes are TRBV7-2 and TRBJ2-1; 9 bases match TRBD2. The CDR3 runs 16 residues. Trimming cost V 5 bases and J 2 bases; bases outside gene matches: 7. Germline lookup yields CDR1 SGHTA and CDR2 FQGNSA.

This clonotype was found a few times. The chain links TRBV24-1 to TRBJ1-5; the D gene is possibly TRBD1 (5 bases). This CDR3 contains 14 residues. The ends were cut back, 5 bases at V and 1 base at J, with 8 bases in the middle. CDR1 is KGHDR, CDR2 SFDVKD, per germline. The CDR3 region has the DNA TGTGCCACCAGTGCAGGGTCGAGCAATCAGCCCCAGCATTTT. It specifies CATSAGSSNQPQHF.

The CDR3 coding sequence is TGTGCCATCCGGCCCGCTGCACTGGATACGCAGTATTTT. The encoded protein is CAIRPAALDTQYF. This chain connects TRBV10-3 to TRBJ2-3; no clear D. Germline loops: CDR1 ENHRY, CDR2 SYGVKD. V lost 8 bases and J 6 bases, leaving 15 bases between the germline ends. This CDR3 region has 13 residues.

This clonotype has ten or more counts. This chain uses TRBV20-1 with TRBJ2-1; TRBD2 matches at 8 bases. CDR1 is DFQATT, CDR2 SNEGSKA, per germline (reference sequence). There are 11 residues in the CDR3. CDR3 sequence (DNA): TGCAGCCCCGGGACTAGCAATGAGCAGTTCTTC. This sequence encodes CSPGTSNEQFF.

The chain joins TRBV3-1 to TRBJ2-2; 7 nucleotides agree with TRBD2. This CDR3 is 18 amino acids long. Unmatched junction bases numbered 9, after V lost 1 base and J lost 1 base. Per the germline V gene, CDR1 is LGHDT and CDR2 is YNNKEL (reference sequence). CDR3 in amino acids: CASSQGSWLAENTGELFF. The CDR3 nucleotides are TGTGCCAGCAGCCAAGGGTCCTGGCTAGCGGAGAACACCGGGGAGCTGTTTTTT.

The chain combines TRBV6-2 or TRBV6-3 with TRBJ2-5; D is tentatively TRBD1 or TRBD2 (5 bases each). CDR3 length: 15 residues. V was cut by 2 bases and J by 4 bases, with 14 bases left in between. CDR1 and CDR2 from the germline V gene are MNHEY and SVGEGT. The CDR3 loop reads CASSYLERGRETQYF. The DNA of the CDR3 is TGTGCCAGCAGTTACCTGGAGAGGGGTCGAGAGACCCAGTACTTC.

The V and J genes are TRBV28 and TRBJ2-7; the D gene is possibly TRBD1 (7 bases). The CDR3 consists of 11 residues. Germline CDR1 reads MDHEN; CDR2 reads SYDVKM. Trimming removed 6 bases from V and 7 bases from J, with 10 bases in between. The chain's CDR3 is CASRGGQEQYF. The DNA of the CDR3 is TGTGCCAGCAGGGGGGGACAGGAGCAGTACTTC.

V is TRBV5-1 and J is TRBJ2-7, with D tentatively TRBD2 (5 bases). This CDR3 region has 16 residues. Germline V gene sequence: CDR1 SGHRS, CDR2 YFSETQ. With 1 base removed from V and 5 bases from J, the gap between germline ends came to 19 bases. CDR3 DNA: TGCGCCAGCAGCTTGCGAGGGTTGAGGTCAGGAAACGAGCAGTACTTC. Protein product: CASSLRGLRSGNEQYF.

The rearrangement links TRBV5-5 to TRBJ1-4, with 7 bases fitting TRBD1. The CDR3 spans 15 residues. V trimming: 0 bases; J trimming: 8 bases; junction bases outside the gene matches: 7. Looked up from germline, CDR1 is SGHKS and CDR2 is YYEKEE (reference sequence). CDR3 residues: CASSLGGTDAEKLFF. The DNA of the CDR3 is TGTGCCAGCAGCTTGGGGGGGACAGACGCAGAAAAACTGTTTTTT.

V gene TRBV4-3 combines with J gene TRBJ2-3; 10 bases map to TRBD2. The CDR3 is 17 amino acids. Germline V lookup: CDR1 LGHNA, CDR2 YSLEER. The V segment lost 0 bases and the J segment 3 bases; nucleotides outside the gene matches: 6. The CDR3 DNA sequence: TGCGCCAGCAGCCAAGATCGCAGCGGGAGGGCTACAGATACGCAGTATTTT. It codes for CASSQDRSGRATDTQYF.

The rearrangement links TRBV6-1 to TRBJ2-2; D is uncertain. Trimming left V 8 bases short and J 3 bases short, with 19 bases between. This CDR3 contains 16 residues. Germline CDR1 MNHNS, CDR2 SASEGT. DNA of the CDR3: TGTGCCAGCCCTACCCCCCCCCGGGTCGACACCGGGGAGCTGTTTTTT. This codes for CASPTPPRVDTGELFF.

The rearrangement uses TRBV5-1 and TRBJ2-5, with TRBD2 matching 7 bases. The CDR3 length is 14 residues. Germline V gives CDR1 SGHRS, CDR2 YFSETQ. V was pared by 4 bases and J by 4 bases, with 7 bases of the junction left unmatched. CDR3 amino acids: CASSQGGGRETQYF. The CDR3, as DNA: TGCGCCAGCAGCCAGGGCGGGGGACGAGAGACCCAGTACTTC. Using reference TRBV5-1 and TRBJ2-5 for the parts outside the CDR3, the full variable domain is KAGVTQTPRYLIKTRGQQVTLSCSPISGHRSVSWYQQTPGQGLQFLFEYFSETQRNKGNFPGRFSGRQFSNSRSEMNVSTLELGDSALYLCASSQGGGRETQYFGPGTRLLVL.

The CDR3 nucleotides are TGTGCCAGCAGCTTAAAGGGGGTTAACACCGGGGAGCTGTTTTTT. Amino acid sequence: CASSLKGVNTGELFF. V gene TRBV7-2 combines with J gene TRBJ2-2; D might be TRBD1 (6 bases). CDR3 size: 15 residues. The V gene lost 2 bases and the J gene lost 2 bases, with 9 bases spanning the gap. CDR1 and CDR2 (germline): SGHTA, FQGNSA.

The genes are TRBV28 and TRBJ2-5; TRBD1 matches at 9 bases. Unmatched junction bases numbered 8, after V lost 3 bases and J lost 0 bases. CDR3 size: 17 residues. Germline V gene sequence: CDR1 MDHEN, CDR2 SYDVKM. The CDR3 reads CASSFQYGTGYQETQYF. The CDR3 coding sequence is TGTGCCAGCAGTTTCCAATACGGGACAGGGTACCAAGAGACCCAGTACTTC.

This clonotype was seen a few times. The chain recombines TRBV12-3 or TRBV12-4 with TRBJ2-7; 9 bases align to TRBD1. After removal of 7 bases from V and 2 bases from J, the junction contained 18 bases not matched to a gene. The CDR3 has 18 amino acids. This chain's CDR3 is CASKPALRRQGDTYEQYF. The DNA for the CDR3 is TGTGCCAGCAAGCCAGCCCTCCGAAGACAGGGGGACACCTACGAGCAGTACTTC.

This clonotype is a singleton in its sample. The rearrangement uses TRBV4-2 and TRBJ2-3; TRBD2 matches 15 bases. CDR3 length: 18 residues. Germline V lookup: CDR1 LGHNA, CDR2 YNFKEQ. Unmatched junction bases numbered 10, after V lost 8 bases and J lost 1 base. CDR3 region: CASGPGLAGGRGTDTQYF. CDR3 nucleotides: TGTGCCAGCGGCCCCGGACTAGCGGGGGGGCGAGGCACAGATACGCAGTATTTT.

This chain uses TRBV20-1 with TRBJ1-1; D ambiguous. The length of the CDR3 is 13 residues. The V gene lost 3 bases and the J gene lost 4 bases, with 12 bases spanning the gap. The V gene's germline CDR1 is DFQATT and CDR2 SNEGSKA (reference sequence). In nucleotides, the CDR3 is TGCAGTGCTAGGTACAACCGGGGCACTGAAGCTTTCTTT. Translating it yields CSARYNRGTEAFF.

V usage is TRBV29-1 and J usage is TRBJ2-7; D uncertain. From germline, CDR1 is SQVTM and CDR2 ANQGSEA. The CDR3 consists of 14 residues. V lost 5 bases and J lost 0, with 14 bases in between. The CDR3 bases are TGCAGCGTTCGGCGAACAGCCAACTCCTACGAGCAGTACTTC. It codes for CSVRRTANSYEQYF.

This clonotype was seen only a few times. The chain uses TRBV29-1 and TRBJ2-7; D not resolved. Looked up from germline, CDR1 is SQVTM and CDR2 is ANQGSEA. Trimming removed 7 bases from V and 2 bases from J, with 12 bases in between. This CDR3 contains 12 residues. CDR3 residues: CSGTDGTYEQYF. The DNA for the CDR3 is TGCAGCGGCACGGACGGCACCTACGAGCAGTACTTC.

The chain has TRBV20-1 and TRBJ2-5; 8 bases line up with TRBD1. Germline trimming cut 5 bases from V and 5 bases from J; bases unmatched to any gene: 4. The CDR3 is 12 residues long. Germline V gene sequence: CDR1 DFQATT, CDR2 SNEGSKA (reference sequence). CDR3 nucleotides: TGCAGTGCTCTCCAGGGGGCGGAGACCCAGTACTTC. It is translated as CSALQGAETQYF.